This T cell receptor (beta chain) was observed in a study of blood T cell repertoires in COVID-19. Overall study: T cells, B-cell-depleted T cells, or PBMCs supplied cDNA or gDNA.

The CDR3 length is 16 residues. Sequenced by immunoSEQ multiplex PCR; TCRdb stores in-frame clones only, minus some. This sample has approximately 26,000 clones, with roughly 90% found just once. This sequence joins TRBV21-1 and TRBJ2-7; no DNA check was done on the table's D call, TRBD2. TRBV21-1 is labeled a pseudogene. Specimen: peripheral blood. This sequence originates from a woman aged 60-70 years with active COVID-19. The CDR3 sequence: CASSIPTSGRNREQYF. The CDR3 region has the DNA TGTGCCAGCAGCATCCCGACTAGCGGGAGGAACCGCGAGCAGTACTTC.